These 15 T cell receptor beta chains were sequenced from one sample in a study of early T cells in non-severe SARS-CoV-2 infection. TCRdb used MiXCR to reprocess the 5' RACE reads, holding one entry per CDR3 protein. The sample holds about 48,000 distinct CDR3 sequences, about 9.8% seen once. Material: whole blood. The receptors derive from an adult who was a healthcare worker with PCR-confirmed SARS-CoV-2 infection or an uninfected control (not recorded which).

This clonotype was recorded many times. V and J are TRBV4-1 and TRBJ2-7; 7 nucleotides line up with TRBD1. The trim removed 4 bases at V and 1 base at J, leaving 7 bases unmatched. Germline V gives CDR1 MGHRA, CDR2 YSYEKL. CDR3 length: 15 amino acids. In DNA form, the CDR3 reads TGCGCCAGCAGCCCATCGACAGGGCTATCCTACGAGCAGTACTTC. As protein: CASSPSTGLSYEQYF.

This clonotype was observed a few times. V gene TRBV12-3 or TRBV12-4 combines with J gene TRBJ2-5; 9 bases are shared with TRBD2. After removal of 5 bases from V and 4 bases from J, the junction contained 5 bases not matched to a gene. This CDR3 has 14 residues. CDR3 nucleotide sequence: TGTGCCAGCAGTCCTGGGACTAGCCGAGAGACCCAGTACTTC. Translated: CASSPGTSRETQYF.

Notes on this clonotype: It may be a read error: a sequence one base away is much more abundant. The CDR3: CASSPRQVSQQTQYF. The CDR3 DNA is TGTGCCAGCAGCCCCCGACAGGTTAGCCAACAGACCCAGTACTTC. The chain combines TRBV7-2 with TRBJ2-5; possibly TRBD1 for D (6 bases). This CDR3 is 15 amino acids long. CDR1 and CDR2 from the germline V gene are SGHTA and FQGNSA.

This clonotype has a count of ten or more. V usage is TRBV2 and J usage is TRBJ1-2; no definite D call. Per the germline V gene, CDR1 is SNHLY and CDR2 is FYNNEI. V was cut by 1 base and J by 8 bases, with 11 bases left in between. The CDR3 spans 13 residues. CDR3: CASSEGFVAGYTF. The CDR3 DNA is TGTGCCAGCAGTGAAGGGTTCGTGGCGGGCTACACCTTC.

This clonotype showed up many times. The chain is built from TRBV7-8 and TRBJ2-3; D gene uncertain. Looked up from germline, CDR1 is SGHVS and CDR2 is FQNEAQ. This CDR3 region has 17 residues. V lost 2 bases, J lost 0 bases, and 15 bases lay in between. CDR3 loop: CASSLRGRPASTDTQYF. The CDR3 DNA sequence: TGTGCCAGCAGCTTAAGAGGCAGGCCAGCAAGCACAGATACGCAGTATTTT.

In this sample, this clonotype turned up many times. The chain joins TRBV12-3 or TRBV12-4 to TRBJ1-1; possible D gene TRBD1, 6 bases. The CDR3 is 15 residues long. Trimming took 5 bases from V and 4 from J, leaving 17 bases between them. CDR3 amino acids: CASSPWDKVGTEAFF. CDR3 DNA: TGTGCCAGCAGTCCCTGGGACAAAGTGGGCACTGAAGCTTTCTTT.

This clonotype turned up a few times. The rearrangement links TRBV18 to TRBJ1-2; no definite D call. Trimming pared 2 bases from V and 5 bases from J, leaving 9 bases between. The CDR3 is 13 residues long. The germline gives CDR1 KGHSH, CDR2 LQKENI. The CDR3 nucleotides read TGTGCCAGCTCACCAGCCACGGAGTATGGCTACACCTTC. Translated: CASSPATEYGYTF.

This clonotype was recorded at least ten times. The chain joins TRBV27 to TRBJ2-3; no firm D call. The length of the CDR3 is 12 residues. Germline V gene data show CDR1 as MNHEY and CDR2 as SMNVEV (reference sequence). V lost 5 bases and J 6 bases, leaving 9 bases between the germline ends. The CDR3 sequence: CASSPDSDTQYF. CDR3 sequence (DNA): TGTGCCAGCAGTCCCGATTCGGATACGCAGTATTTT.

The chain carries TRBV6-1 and TRBJ2-1, with a possible D match to TRBD2 (6 bases). The CDR3 covers 15 residues. V dropped 0 bases and J dropped 0 bases, with 6 bases sitting between them. CDR1 is MNHNS and CDR2 is SASEGT in the germline V gene. The DNA for the CDR3 is TGTGCCAGCAGTGAAGCGGGAGGCTCCTACAATGAGCAGTTCTTC. Its translation is CASSEAGGSYNEQFF.

As regards this clonotype: The junction departs from germline at one end; a sequencing error may be responsible. The V gene is TRBV9, the J gene TRBJ1-1; D call uncertain. The V gene's germline CDR1 is SGDLS and CDR2 YYNGEE. The CDR3 runs 14 residues. CDR3 coding DNA: TGTGCCAGCAGCGCCCTCAGACGTGACACGGAAGCTTTCTTT. Its protein is CASSALRRDTEAFF.

The table lists this clonotype with a few counts. The V and J genes are TRBV10-1 and TRBJ2-7; D unresolved. The CDR3 is 14 residues long. The germline CDR1 and CDR2 sequences are WNHNN and SYGVQD (reference sequence). V dropped 2 bases and J dropped 6 bases, with 14 bases sitting between them. CDR3 nucleotide sequence: TGCGCCAGCAGTGAGCGTCCAGACCGTCCCGAGCAGTACTTC. Translating it yields CASSERPDRPEQYF.

This clonotype has ten or more counts. The gene calls are TRBV29-1 and TRBJ2-6; D may be TRBD2 (5 bases). CDR1 SQVTM and CDR2 ANQGSEA come from the germline V gene. This CDR3 has 15 residues. Between the trimmed V and J ends, which lost 5 bases and 2 bases, there was a span of 13 bases. CDR3 coding DNA: TGCAGCGTTTGGACTGTTAGACCTGGGGCCAACGTCCTGACTTTC. This sequence encodes CSVWTVRPGANVLTF.

This clonotype was picked up many times. The rearrangement uses TRBV20-1 and TRBJ1-1, with D possibly being TRBD1 (5 bases). V shed 3 bases and J shed 5 bases, with 10 bases lying between them. Germline V lookup: CDR1 DFQATT, CDR2 SNEGSKA (reference sequence). This CDR3 region has 12 residues. CDR3 sequence (DNA): TGCAGTGCTAGTAAGGGGAGAACTGAAGCTTTCTTT. This sequence encodes CSASKGRTEAFF.

This clonotype has a count of ten or more. The gene calls are TRBV3-1 and TRBJ1-2, with D possibly matching TRBD1 (5 bases). The CDR3 totals 16 residues. Germline CDR1 reads LGHDT; CDR2 reads YNNKEL (reference sequence). Trimming removed 1 base from V and 8 bases from J, with 20 bases in between. In DNA form, the CDR3 reads TGTGCCAGCAGCCAAGTTTCTGAAGGACCCAGGGCAGGCTACACCTTC. This encodes CASSQVSEGPRAGYTF.

This clonotype occurred a few times. The chain employs TRBV2 and TRBJ2-5; no reliable D call. V was pared by 6 bases and J by 1 base, with 15 bases between. Germline-derived CDR1 and CDR2 are SNHLY and FYNNEI. CDR3 length equals 15 residues. The CDR3: CASRDRPRPQETQYF. DNA of the CDR3: TGTGCCAGCAGGGATCGACCCCGACCCCAAGAGACCCAGTACTTC.